Reported below is one TCR beta chain. Its antigen is not identified. These data belong to a study of cytotoxic CD8 clonotypes in ibrutinib-treated CLL. The method was immunoSEQ multiplex PCR; TCRdb's version includes in-frame clones alone and lacks a portion of them. The sample includes fewer than 35,000 clones, 85% of them seen just once. The length of the CDR3 is 15 residues. Germline CDR1 is MDHEN and CDR2 is SYDVKM. Trimming left V 2 bases short and J 11 bases short, with 16 bases between. Study findings and constraints: The times at which samples were taken varied between sustained-remission and progressing patients. Baseline values of clonality outstripped age-matched healthy donors and followed circulating CD8+ T-cell counts.

The clonotype comes from a human donor with chronic lymphocytic leukemia. The V and J genes are TRBV28 and TRBJ1-6, with D tentatively TRBD1 (5 bases). The source material was PBMCs, sampled after 24 months of ibrutinib treatment. As DNA, the CDR3 is TGTGCCAGCAGTTTACAGCAGGAAGCGACAGCACCCCTCCACTTT. It codes for CASSLQQEATAPLHF.